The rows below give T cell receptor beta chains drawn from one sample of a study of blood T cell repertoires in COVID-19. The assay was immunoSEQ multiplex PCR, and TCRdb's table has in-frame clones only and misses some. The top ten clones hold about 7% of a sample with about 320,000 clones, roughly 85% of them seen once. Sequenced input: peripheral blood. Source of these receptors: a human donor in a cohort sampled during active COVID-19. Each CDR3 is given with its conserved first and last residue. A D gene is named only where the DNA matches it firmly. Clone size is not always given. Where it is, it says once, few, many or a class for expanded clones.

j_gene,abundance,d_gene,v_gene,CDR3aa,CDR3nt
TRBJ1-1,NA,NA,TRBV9,CASSVSGGATEAFF,TGTGCCAGCAGCGTATCGGGAGGGGCCACTGAAGCTTTCTTT
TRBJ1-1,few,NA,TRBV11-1,CASSLVTGDTEAFF,TGTGCCAGCAGCTTAGTTACCGGGGACACTGAAGCTTTCTTT
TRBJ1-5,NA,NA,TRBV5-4,CASRLMGSHQPQHF,TGTGCCAGCAGACTGATGGGGAGTCATCAGCCCCAGCATTTT
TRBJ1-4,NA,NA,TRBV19,CATNDGLVFF,TGTGCCACGAACGACGGACTTGTGTTTTTT
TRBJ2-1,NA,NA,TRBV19,CASSRPFLAGYSYNEQFF,TGTGCCAGTAGTAGGCCCTTCCTGGCGGGCTACTCCTACAATGAGCAGTTCTTC
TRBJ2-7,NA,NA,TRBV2,CASSDIGSWQSYEQYF,TGTGCCAGCAGTGATATTGGTAGCTGGCAGTCCTACGAGCAGTACTTC
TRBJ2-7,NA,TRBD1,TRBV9,CASSADDRGDEQYF,TGTGCCAGCAGCGCAGACGACAGGGGCGACGAGCAGTACTTC
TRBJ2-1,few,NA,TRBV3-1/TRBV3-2,CASSQGRSYEQFF,TGTGCCAGCAGCCAAGGTAGATCTTATGAGCAGTTCTTC
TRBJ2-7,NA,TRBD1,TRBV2,CASRGDSDYEQYF,TGTGCCAGCAGGGGGGACAGCGATTACGAGCAGTACTTC
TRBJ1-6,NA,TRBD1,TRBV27,CASSLISTGVNSPLHF,TGTGCCAGCAGTCTAATATCGACAGGGGTCAATTCACCCCTCCACTTT
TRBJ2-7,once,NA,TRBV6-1,CASSEVNRPEQYF,TGTGCCAGCAGTGAAGTAAACAGGCCCGAGCAGTACTTC
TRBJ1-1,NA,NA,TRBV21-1,CASSESGVEAFF,TGTGCCAGCAGCGAGTCGGGGGTTGAAGCTTTCTTT
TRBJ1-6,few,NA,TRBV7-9,CASSHRDPNYNSPLHF,TGTGCCAGCAGCCACCGGGATCCCAACTATAATTCACCCCTCCACTTT
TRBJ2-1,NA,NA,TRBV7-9,CASSPRSEQFF,TGTGCCAGCAGCCCGAGGAGTGAGCAGTTCTTC
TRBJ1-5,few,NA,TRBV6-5,CASSYSAEDQPQHF,TGTGCCAGCAGTTACTCGGCAGAGGATCAGCCCCAGCATTTT
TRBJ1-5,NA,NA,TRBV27,CASSFVGRAQHF,TGTGCCAGCAGCTTTGTTGGTCGGGCCCAGCATTTT
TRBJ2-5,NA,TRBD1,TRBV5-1,CASSLDRGLQETQYF,TGCGCCAGCAGCCTGGACAGGGGGCTTCAAGAGACCCAGTACTTC
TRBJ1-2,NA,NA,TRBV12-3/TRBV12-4,CASSFGGADGYTF,TGTGCCAGCAGTTTCGGGGGGGCGGATGGCTACACCTTC
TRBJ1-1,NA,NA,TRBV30,CAWSLSTEAFF,TGTGCCTGGAGCTTGAGCACTGAAGCTTTCTTT
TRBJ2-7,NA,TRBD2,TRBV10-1,CASSESGGVYEQYF,TGCGCCAGCAGTGAGTCTGGGGGGGTCTACGAGCAGTACTTC
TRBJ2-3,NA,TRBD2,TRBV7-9,CASRPGGWTDTQYF,TGTGCCAGCAGGCCGGGGGGATGGACAGATACGCAGTATTTT
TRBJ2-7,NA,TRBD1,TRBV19,CASSIGPTGYYEQYF,TGTGCCAGTAGTATTGGGCCGACAGGGTACTACGAGCAGTACTTC
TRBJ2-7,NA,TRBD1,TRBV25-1,CASSVESDRARGEQYF,TGTGCCAGCAGTGTTGAATCGGACAGGGCCAGGGGCGAGCAGTACTTC
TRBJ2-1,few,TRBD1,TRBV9,CASSVKGQGIYEQFF,TGTGCCAGCAGCGTAAAGGGACAGGGTATCTATGAGCAGTTCTTC
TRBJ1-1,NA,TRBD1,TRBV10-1,CASSTGTGLWNTEAFF,TGCGCCAGCAGTACCGGGACAGGGCTGTGGAACACTGAAGCTTTCTTT
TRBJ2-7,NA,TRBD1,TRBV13,CASSLGTGGNYEQYF,TGTGCCAGCAGCTTAGGGACAGGGGGCAACTACGAGCAGTACTTC
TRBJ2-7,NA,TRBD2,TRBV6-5,CASRTGGDSYEQYF,TGTGCCAGCAGGACGGGGGGGGACTCCTACGAGCAGTACTTC
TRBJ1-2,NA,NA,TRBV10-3,CAITRTALSYGYTF,TGTGCCATCACCCGGACAGCTCTAAGCTATGGCTACACCTTC
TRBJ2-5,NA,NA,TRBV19,CASSTQIDRIETQYF,TGTGCCAGTAGTACACAAATTGACAGGATAGAGACCCAGTACTTC
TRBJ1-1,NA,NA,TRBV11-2,CASSPPSGGGIEAFF,TGTGCCAGCAGCCCTCCCTCCGGGGGGGGGATTGAAGCTTTCTTT
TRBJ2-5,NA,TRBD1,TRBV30,CAWRPGQGGGETQYF,TGTGCCTGGAGGCCGGGACAGGGAGGTGGAGAGACCCAGTACTTC
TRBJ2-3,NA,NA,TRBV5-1,CASCGGTSTDTQYF,TGCGCCAGCTGCGGCGGGACTAGCACAGATACGCAGTATTTT
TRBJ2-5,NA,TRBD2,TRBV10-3,CAIRTSGGVGKETQYF,TGTGCCATCAGGACTAGCGGGGGGGTAGGCAAAGAGACCCAGTACTTC
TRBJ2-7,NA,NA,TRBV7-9,CASSLEGRAYEQYF,TGTGCCAGCAGCTTAGAGGGCAGGGCCTACGAGCAGTACTTC
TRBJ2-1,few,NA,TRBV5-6,CASSYGQLFEQFF,TGTGCCAGCAGCTACGGACAGTTGTTTGAGCAGTTCTTC
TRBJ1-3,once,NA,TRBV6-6,CASRAFGERGNTIYF,TGTGCCAGCAGGGCTTTCGGAGAGCGAGGAAACACCATATATTTT
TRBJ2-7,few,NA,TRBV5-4,CASSSAGTVNEQYF,TGTGCCAGCAGCTCAGCCGGGACTGTGAACGAGCAGTACTTC
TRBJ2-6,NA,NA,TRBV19,CASTRGQSNYSSGANVLTF,TGTGCCAGTACCCGTGGACAGTCTAATTACAGCTCTGGGGCCAACGTCCTGACTTTC
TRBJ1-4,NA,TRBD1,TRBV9,CASSPLGTGNEKLFF,TGTGCCAGCAGCCCGCTCGGGACAGGCAATGAAAAACTGTTTTTT
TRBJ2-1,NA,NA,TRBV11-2,CASSARYGQNEQFF,TGTGCCAGCAGCGCGAGATATGGACAGAATGAGCAGTTCTTC
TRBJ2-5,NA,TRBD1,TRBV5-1,CASSLTGEETQYF,TGCGCCAGCAGCCTGACAGGGGAGGAGACCCAGTACTTC
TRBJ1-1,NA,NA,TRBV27,CASSLATGTRTEAFF,TGTGCCAGCAGTTTAGCAACAGGGACGAGGACTGAAGCTTTCTTT
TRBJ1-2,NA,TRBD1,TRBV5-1,CASSLDRGRYGYTF,TGCGCCAGCAGCTTGGACAGGGGCCGATATGGCTACACCTTC
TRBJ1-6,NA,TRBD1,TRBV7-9,CASSSSGQGISPLHF,TGTGCCAGCAGCTCCTCGGGACAGGGTATTTCACCCCTCCACTTT
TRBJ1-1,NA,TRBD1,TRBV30,CAWGQGSEAFF,TGTGCCTGGGGACAGGGCTCTGAAGCTTTCTTT
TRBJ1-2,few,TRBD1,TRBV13,CASSSGQADYGYTF,TGTGCCAGCAGCTCCGGACAGGCCGACTATGGCTACACCTTC
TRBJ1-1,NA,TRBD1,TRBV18,CASSLRQGLNTEAFF,TGTGCCAGCTCATTACGACAGGGGTTGAACACTGAAGCTTTCTTT
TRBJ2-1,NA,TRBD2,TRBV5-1,CASSLGGGEEQFF,TGCGCCAGCAGCTTGGGCGGGGGGGAAGAGCAGTTCTTC
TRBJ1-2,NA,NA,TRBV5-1,CASSSDDRIGYTF,TGCGCCAGCAGCTCGGATGACAGGATCGGCTACACCTTC
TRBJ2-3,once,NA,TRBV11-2,CASSSGDRGYTDTQYF,TGTGCCAGCAGCTCGGGGGATCGGGGATACACAGATACGCAGTATTTT
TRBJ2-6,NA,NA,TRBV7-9,CASSFISASGANVLTF,TGTGCCAGCAGCTTTATCAGCGCCTCTGGGGCCAACGTCCTGACTTTC
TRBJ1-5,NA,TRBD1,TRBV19,CASRRQGRGNQPQHF,TGTGCCAGTAGGAGACAGGGCCGAGGCAATCAGCCCCAGCATTTT
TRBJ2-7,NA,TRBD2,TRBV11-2,CASSPRGDPGSKQYF,TGTGCCAGCAGCCCCCGGGGGGACCCAGGGTCCAAGCAGTACTTC